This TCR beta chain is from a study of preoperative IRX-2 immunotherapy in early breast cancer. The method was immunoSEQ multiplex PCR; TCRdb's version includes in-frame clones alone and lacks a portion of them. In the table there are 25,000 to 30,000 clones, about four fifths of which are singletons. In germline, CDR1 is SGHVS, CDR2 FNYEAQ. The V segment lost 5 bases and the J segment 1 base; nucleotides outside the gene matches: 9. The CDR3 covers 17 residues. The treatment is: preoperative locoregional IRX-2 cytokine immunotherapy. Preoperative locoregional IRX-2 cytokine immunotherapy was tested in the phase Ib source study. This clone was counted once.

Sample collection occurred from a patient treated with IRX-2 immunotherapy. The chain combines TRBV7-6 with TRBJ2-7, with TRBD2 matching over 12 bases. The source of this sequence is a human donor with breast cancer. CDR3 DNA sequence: TGTGCCAGCAGCATCCAACTAGCGGGGGGCCCATCCTACGAGCAGTACTTC. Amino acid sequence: CASSIQLAGGPSYEQYF. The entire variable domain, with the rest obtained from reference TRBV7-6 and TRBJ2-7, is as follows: GAGVSQSPRYKVTKRGQDVALRCDPISGHVSLYWYRQALGQGPEFLTYFNYEAQQDKSGLPNDRFSAERPEGSISTLTIQRTEQRDSAMYRCASSIQLAGGPSYEQYFGPGTRLTVT.